This TCR beta chain was identified in a study of blood T cell repertoires in COVID-19. The method was immunoSEQ multiplex PCR; TCRdb's version includes in-frame clones alone and lacks a portion of them. The sample lists around 56,000 clones; around 82% were seen once. Germline CDR1 PRHDT, CDR2 FYEKMQ (reference sequence). The length of the CDR3 is 14 residues. V lost 5 bases, J lost 4 bases, and 4 bases stayed unmatched. The chain is built from TRBV13 and TRBJ1-1; 10 nucleotides agree with TRBD1. The sequence came from a man between 60 and 75 years old with acute or convalescent COVID-19. The sequenced material came from peripheral blood. This chain's CDR3 is CASSDDRGLTEAFF. The CDR3 region has the DNA TGTGCCAGCAGCGATGACAGGGGGCTCACTGAAGCTTTCTTT. The full variable domain, in which reference TRBV13 and TRBJ1-1 provide the parts outside the CDR3, is AAGVIQSPRHLIKEKRETATLKCYPIPRHDTVYWYQQGPGQDPQFLISFYEKMQSDKGSIPDRFSAQQFSDYHSELNMSSLELGDSALYFCASSDDRGLTEAFFGQGTRLTVV.